This T cell receptor (beta chain) was sequenced during a study of T cells after yellow fever vaccination. Study background: SMART-Seq v4 Ultra Low Input prepared the low-cell-number fractions.

Remarks on this clonotype: As yet, its antigen is unknown.

The study, taken as a whole, reports: Post-booster repertoires contained most primary-vaccination clones again (96% CD4, 88% CD8). The study found a weaker secondary response that peaked faster, day 5 versus 15.

The authors made TCR cDNA by 5'RACE template switching, adding a universal primer site and UMIs. TCRdb called the 5' RACE reads again in MiXCR, with one record for every CDR3 protein. The sample records 500,000 to 550,000 distinct CDR3 sequences, roughly 22% being singletons. This receptor was identified in a man between 18 and 35 years old who received the YFV17D yellow fever vaccine. Sequencing used PBMCs, obtained approximately 22 days after the first yellow fever vaccination.

CDR3 residues: CASSYSSDNEQFF. CDR3 sequence (DNA): TGTGCCAGCAGTTACTCGTCAGACAATGAGCAGTTCTTC. The gene calls are TRBV6-2 or TRBV6-3 and TRBJ2-1; no definite D call. Trimming took off 0 bases at V and 5 bases at J, with 5 bases between the two ends. The germline V gene encodes CDR1 MNHEY and CDR2 SVGEGT. There are 13 residues in the CDR3.